The TCR beta chain described here comes from a study of vaccination and CD4 T cells after COVID-19. The table lists this clonotype with a few counts. The antigen remains undetermined. Cultured CD4+ T cells had their DNA profiled by the Oncomine TCR Beta short-read assay. The genomic DNA was obtained from cultured CD4+ T cells by extraction with the QIAamp micro DNA kit. TCRdb redid the calling of the PCR reads with MiXCR, one entry per CDR3 protein. The table shows about 4,000 distinct CDR3 sequences, with more than 20% occurring only once. Treatment reported: approximately 10-day PBMC culture with coronavirus spike peptide pools or control peptides (ViraFEST assay). After being plated at a few million per well, PBMCs were cultured with 10 IU/ml IL-2 and about 10 ug/ml peptide pools. This CDR3 has 15 residues. The V and J ends lost 6 bases and 0 bases respectively, with 12 bases between them.

This clonotype originated in a human donor who had recovered from COVID-19. What was sequenced was CD4+ T cells from blood, cultured in vitro. The J gene is TRBJ1-3, the V gene TRBV12-3 or TRBV12-4; D unclear. The CDR3 DNA sequence: TGTGCCAGCAGCCTCGTACTGAGCTCTGGAAACACCATATATTTT. Encoded protein: CASSLVLSSGNTIYF.